The source of this T cell receptor beta chain is a study of blood T cell repertoires in COVID-19 (dated by TCRdb to about 2020). Background on the whole study: Samples covering the acute and convalescent phases of COVID-19 were provided by collaborators in the United States, Italy and Spain. The material from the prospective study consisted of cDNA or gDNA derived from T cells, B-cell-depleted T cells, or PBMCs. The dataset comprised deeply sampled blood TCRbeta repertoires from subjects exposed to, actively infected with, or recovered from COVID-19. The repertoires were released in a freely available public database intended as a resource for research on the immune response to SARS-CoV-2. Samples were obtained from the ongoing ImmuneRACE study (first 160 participants) and from 950 to 1,500 subjects provided by 6 global collaborators. A de-identified subject ID, COVID-19 status, age in years and sex were almost always included in the sample metadata. HLA class I and class II types, where available, came from metadata supplied by the sample provider rather than from assay-based typing.

Broad study findings and their caveats: The quantity of clinical and demographic metadata differed by source and by participant and was supplied without curation.

Each collaborating institution followed its own protocols to collect whole blood in K2EDTA tubes. For TCRbeta analysis, collaborators shipped samples as frozen whole blood, isolated PBMCs, or DNA extracted from either of those sample types. TCRbeta CDR3 regions were amplified from genomic DNA by means of the immunoSEQ Assay, a bias-controlled multiplex PCR. Per the authors' processing: The number of nucleated cells in each sample was estimated from the amplification of reference gene primers within the assay. To quantify the absolute abundance of each unique TCRbeta CDR3 rearrangement, sequence reads were collapsed and filtered. For each sample, productive Simpson clonality was calculated as the square root of Simpson's diversity index across productive rearrangements. The table was pulled from immuneACCESS by TCRdb, which kept in-frame rearrangements only. Such tables lose some clones; where checked, under half of the loss comes from unresolved V genes, and the rest has no known cause. D and trimming were read from the DNA, whereas the V and J calls and clone size are those reported in that table. The sample data list 150,000 to 200,000 clones, and approximately 90% of these were observed just once. The ten largest account for 3.5% to 4.5% of the sample.

To note about this clone: The clone's antigen remains unknown. No qualities accompany the bases; no much larger clone lies one base away.

The CDR3 starts with the cysteine, ends with the phenylalanine, and has 15 residues. Only CDR3 DNA remains: 45 bases, in frame from the first base. Per the germline V gene, MDHEN is the CDR1 and SYDVKM is the CDR2. Trimming takes 6 bases off V and 2 bases off J; junction bases not matched to a gene: 7. The sequence was obtained from a human donor in a cohort sampled during active COVID-19. The V and J segments used are TRBV28 and TRBJ2-4, and 7 bases in between align with TRBD1. Sequencing used peripheral blood. At the DNA level, the sequence is TGTGCCAGCAGGCGACAGGGCGGGTCCAAAAACATTCAGTACTTC. The resulting protein is CASRRQGGSKNIQYF.